In this sample, the clone carrying this TCR beta chain turned up many times. Its specificity is unknown. The source of the sample is a study of T cells in Graves' hyperthyroidism and ophthalmopathy. Germline CDR1 is SQVTM and CDR2 is ANQGSEA. This CDR3 has 12 residues. V lost 6 bases and J 2 bases, leaving 10 bases between the germline ends. Study-level points and caveats: From stable hyperthyroidism, ophthalmopathy was separated by a 13 V-J model.

Researchers amplified the TCR beta CDR3 regions from RNA transcripts. HTBI primers were the set used in a first-round RT-PCR of the TCR CDR3. TCRdb recomputed calls from the multiplex PCR reads with MiXCR, one row per CDR3 protein. The repertoire holds approximately 600,000 distinct CDR3 sequences, with roughly 14% as singletons. Subjects aged 18 to 65 presented with newly diagnosed hyperthyroidism of less than 2 months' duration. Blood was sampled at initial diagnosis of hyperthyroidism, prior to onset of any ophthalmopathy symptoms. The sample consisted of blood. The rearrangement links TRBV29-1 to TRBJ2-5, with D tentatively TRBD1 (5 bases). The sequence derives from a woman aged 25 to 45 with Graves' hyperthyroidism that later progressed to Graves' ophthalmopathy. The CDR3 region is CSVSRQQETQYF. The DNA of the CDR3 is TGCAGCGTCAGCCGACAGCAAGAGACCCAGTACTTC.